These 15 T cell receptor beta chains were sequenced from one sample in a study of T cell responses to AZD1222 COVID-19 vaccine. TCRdb keeps only in-frame clones here, not all; method: immunoSEQ multiplex PCR. The table shows about 140,000 clones, with about 89% occurring only once. The sequencing here drew on peripheral blood, taken 28 days after the second dose of the MenACWY control vaccine. The receptors were sampled from an adult who received the MenACWY meningococcal vaccine as a control.

V and J are TRBV28 and TRBJ2-2; D gene ambiguous. Per the germline V gene, CDR1 is MDHEN and CDR2 is SYDVKM. The CDR3 contains 14 residues. Trimming pared 5 bases from V and 1 base from J, leaving 8 bases between. CDR3: CASSRPLNTGELFF. The CDR3 nucleotides read TGTGCCAGCAGTCGGCCCTTGAACACCGGGGAGCTGTTTTTT.

This CDR3 reads CASRQGPEQYF. CDR3 DNA: TGTGCCAGCAGGCAGGGCCCGGAGCAGTACTTC. The rearrangement joins TRBV27 to TRBJ2-7, with D possibly being TRBD1 (5 bases). Trimming removed 6 bases at V and 7 bases at J, with 10 bases between. The CDR3 has 11 residues. Germline loops: CDR1 MNHEY, CDR2 SMNVEV (reference sequence).

The chain couples TRBV4-3 to TRBJ1-5, with D possibly matching TRBD1 (5 bases). V lost 0 bases and J 9 bases, leaving 15 bases between the germline ends. Per the germline V gene, CDR1 is LGHNA and CDR2 is YSLEER. The CDR3 is 15 amino acids. CDR3 loop: CASSQETGGRWPQHF. The CDR3 bases are TGCGCCAGCAGCCAAGAGACGGGGGGGAGGTGGCCCCAGCATTTT.

The genes are TRBV7-3 and TRBJ2-3; TRBD2 is a possible D gene (7 bases). Germline CDR1 and CDR2: SGHTA and FQGTGA. The CDR3 runs to 16 residues. The ends were cut back, 2 bases at V and 5 bases at J, with 17 bases in the middle. The CDR3 nucleotides are TGTGCCAGCAGCTTACAAGCTGCGGGGGCTGGAGATACGCAGTATTTT. The encoded protein is CASSLQAAGAGDTQYF.

The chain links TRBV5-4 to TRBJ2-1, with 7 bases identical to TRBD2. The CDR3 consists of 15 residues. V shed 0 bases, J shed 0 bases, and the junction held 0 bases outside the gene matches. Looked up from germline, CDR1 is SGHNT and CDR2 is YYREEE (reference sequence). CDR3: CASSLGDYSYNEQFF. DNA of the CDR3: TGTGCCAGCAGCTTGGGGGACTACTCCTACAATGAGCAGTTCTTC.

The rearrangement joins TRBV6-6 to TRBJ1-1; TRBD1 agrees at 8 bases. Germline V gene lookup returns CDR1 MNHNY and CDR2 SVGAGI (reference sequence). J was trimmed by 0 bases and V by 5 bases; bases with no gene match: 5. The CDR3 sequence is 15 residues long. CDR3 sequence reads: CASSDMTGVNTEAFF. Written as DNA, the CDR3 is TGTGCCAGCAGTGACATGACAGGGGTGAACACTGAAGCTTTCTTT.

The V call is TRBV11-2, the J call TRBJ1-4; D uncertain. The germline CDR1 and CDR2 sequences are SGHAT and FQNNGV. The germline V and J ends were trimmed by 3 bases and 1 base, with 9 bases remaining between them. This CDR3 spans 15 amino acids. CDR3 amino acids: CASSFDRVTNEKLFF. DNA for the CDR3: TGTGCCAGCAGCTTTGATAGGGTAACTAATGAAAAACTGTTTTTT.

The genes are TRBV28 and TRBJ2-7, with D hard to call. Germline V gene sequence: CDR1 MDHEN, CDR2 SYDVKM. The length of the CDR3 is 13 residues. The V end lost 4 bases, the J end lost 3 bases, and 10 bases lay between the germline ends. CDR3 loop: CASSSPGDYEQYF. The CDR3 DNA reads TGTGCCAGCAGTTCCCCGGGCGACTACGAGCAGTACTTC.

V and J are TRBV6-2 or TRBV6-3 and TRBJ2-7, with D unclear. With 3 bases removed from V and 0 bases from J, the gap between germline ends came to 9 bases. CDR3 size: 14 residues. Germline CDR1 and CDR2: MNHEY and SVGEGT. CDR3 in DNA: TGTGCCAGCAGTTATATGCAGGACTCCTACGAGCAGTACTTC. Translated: CASSYMQDSYEQYF.

The chain joins TRBV6-5 to TRBJ2-7, with 7 bases matching TRBD1. Looked up from germline, CDR1 is MNHEY and CDR2 is SVGAGI. This CDR3 is built from 15 residues. J lost 0 bases, V lost 7 bases, and 9 bases had no gene match. CDR3 loop: CASTRQGYSSYEQYF. The CDR3 DNA reads as TGTGCCAGCACCAGACAGGGATATAGCTCCTACGAGCAGTACTTC.

The CDR3 DNA reads TGTGCCACCAGTCCTCAAGCAGGGGCGGTTGAAAAACTGTTTTTT. This gives the protein CATSPQAGAVEKLFF. The genes are TRBV15 and TRBJ1-4; D is possibly TRBD1 (6 bases). This CDR3 has 15 residues. Germline CDR1 reads LNHNV; CDR2 reads YYDKDF (reference sequence). The V end lost 6 bases, the J end lost 7 bases, and 18 bases lay between the germline ends.

V and J are TRBV12-3 or TRBV12-4 and TRBJ2-5; a possible D gene is TRBD1 (5 bases). V lost 5 bases to trimming and J lost 0 bases, with 7 bases between them. The CDR3 sequence is 13 residues long. The CDR3 DNA reads TGTGCCAGCAGTCGACAGTACCAAGAGACCCAGTACTTC. This encodes CASSRQYQETQYF.

The chain joins TRBV4-3 to TRBJ2-1; TRBD2 aligns across 8 bases. The germline gives CDR1 LGHNA, CDR2 YSLEER. The CDR3 extends over 16 amino acids. V gave up 0 bases and J gave up 5 bases; unmatched junction bases: 6. CDR3 sequence: CASSQEGTSGHNEQFF. The CDR3 DNA is TGCGCCAGCAGCCAAGAGGGGACTAGTGGCCACAATGAGCAGTTCTTC.

This clone was counted between two and nine times. This sequence joins TRBV7-2 and TRBJ1-1; a possible D gene is TRBD1 (5 bases). Germline values: CDR1 SGHTA, CDR2 FQGNSA. This CDR3 is built from 13 residues. V lost 4 bases and J 11 bases, leaving 17 bases between the germline ends. For the CDR3, the DNA is TGTGCCAGCAGCTCCCTGGGGGGAACGGAGGCTTTCTTT. It specifies CASSSLGGTEAFF.

Notes on this clone: The junction departs from the called germline gene at one end, perhaps through a read error. Other DNA sequences within the sample encode an identical CDR3. The chain carries TRBV19 and TRBJ2-3, with 15 bases that match TRBD2. The V gene's germline CDR1 is LNHDA and CDR2 SQIVND (reference sequence). The CDR3 is 16 amino acids. The CDR3: CASSRTSGGVTDTQYF. The CDR3 nucleotides read TGTGCCAGTAGTCGGACTAGCGGGGGGGTAACAGATACTCAGTATTTT.